This record looks at one TCR beta chain sequence and its context. Germline CDR1 ENHRY, CDR2 SYGVKD. The CDR3 sequence is 13 residues long. V gave up 9 bases and J gave up 5 bases, with 14 bases separating them. TCRdb's copy holds only in-frame clones and misses some; the assay was immunoSEQ multiplex PCR. The sample carries about 170,000 clones, 80% to 90% recorded once. The sample originates from a study of control samples from healthy donors and cancer patients. The receptor's source is a woman in her twenties or thirties in good health. The chain uses TRBV10-3 and TRBJ2-1; either TRBD1 or TRBD2 may fit D (5 bases each). The specimen was blood. DNA of the CDR3: TGTGCCATTAGGGGTGGCGGGCACAATGAGCAGTTCTTC. Protein product: CAIRGGGHNEQFF.